Sequencing of this T cell receptor beta chain was carried out in a study of shared clonotypes between healthy human individuals. The length of the CDR3 is 14 residues. Germline CDR1 SGHRS, CDR2 YFSETQ. Trimming stripped 0 bases from V and 5 bases from J, with 11 bases between. TCRdb's table, derived via immunoSEQ multiplex PCR, lists solely in-frame clones and lacks some. The data hold some 1,600,000 clones, with under 99% observed a single time. The chain joins TRBV5-1 to TRBJ2-5; D possibly corresponds to TRBD2 (5 bases). The sequence derives from a man aged 25-40 years in good health. The specimen was naive CD4+ T cells sorted from blood. Subset: CD45RA+ positively selected. The DNA for the CDR3 is TGCGCCAGCAGCTTGGATCCGGGGATGGAGACCCAGTACTTC. The encoded protein is CASSLDPGMETQYF.